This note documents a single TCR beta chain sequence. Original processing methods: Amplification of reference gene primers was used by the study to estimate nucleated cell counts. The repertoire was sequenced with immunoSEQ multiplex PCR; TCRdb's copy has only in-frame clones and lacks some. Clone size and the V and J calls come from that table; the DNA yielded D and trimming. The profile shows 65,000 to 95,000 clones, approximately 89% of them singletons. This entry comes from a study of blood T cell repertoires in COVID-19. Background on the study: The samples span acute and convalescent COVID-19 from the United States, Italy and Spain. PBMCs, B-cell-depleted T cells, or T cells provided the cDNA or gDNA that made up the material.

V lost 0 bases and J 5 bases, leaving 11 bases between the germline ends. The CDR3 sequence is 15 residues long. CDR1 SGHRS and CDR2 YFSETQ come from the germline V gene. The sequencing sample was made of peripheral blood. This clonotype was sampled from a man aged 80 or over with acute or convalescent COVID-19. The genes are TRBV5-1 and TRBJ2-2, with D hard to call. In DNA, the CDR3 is TGCGCCAGCAGCTTGGAACCAACCGGGACCGGGGAGCTGTTTTTT. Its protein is CASSLEPTGTGELFF.